This T cell receptor (beta chain) was documented in a study of cytomegalovirus exposure and HLA in healthy donors. Study-wide points: Whilst most TCR sequences proved rare, a subset of public TCRs occurred across many donors.

Primers included in the PCR were 60 Vbeta and 13 Jbeta primers. Profiled with immunoSEQ multiplex PCR; TCRdb holds only in-frame clones, not every one. The repertoire has some 85,000 clones, 76% of them found once; the top ten carry more than 1.3%. For this clone: Its antigen is still unknown.

CDR1 is MNHNS and CDR2 is SASEGT in the germline V gene. The CDR3 totals 13 residues. The origin of this receptor is a male donor in good health and CMV-seronegative. The source material was PBMCs. J is TRBJ1-4 and V is TRBV6-1; D is undetermined. The CDR3 here is CAANTPRDEKLFF. The DNA for the CDR3 is TGTGCGGCCAATACGCCACGGGATGAAAAACTGTTTTTT.